Listed below are T cell receptor beta chains from one sample, sequenced in a study of low-dose radiotherapy and immunotherapy resistance in tumors. TCRdb re-derived calls from the reads in MiXCR, one entry per CDR3 protein. The profile shows 70,000 to 90,000 distinct CDR3 sequences, over 15% of them singletons. The sequenced sample was PBMCs, obtained before treatment. These receptor sequences come from a male donor with prostate cancer. The CDR3 runs from the conserved cysteine through the conserved F or W. Not every row has a clone size; where given, it reads once, few, many or a size class.

clone_size cdr3_length j_call v_call cdr3_aa
many 14 TRBJ1-1 TRBV20-1 CSAIIGVELTEAFF
many 14 TRBJ2-7 TRBV27 CARPTAGETYEQYF
many 15 TRBJ1-6 TRBV27 CASSFRGAGTEALHF
. 13 TRBJ2-5 TRBV27 CASKGGDTETQYF
many 16 TRBJ2-6 TRBV7-6 CASSRGTFSGANVLTF
many 12 TRBJ2-5 TRBV20-1 CSASGGVETQYF
many 17 TRBJ2-5 TRBV5-6 CASSTPLAGVLQETQYF
many 14 TRBJ2-3 TRBV2 CASKWRQGTDTQYF
many 16 TRBJ2-2 TRBV7-8 CASSLGSGTETGELFF
many 12 TRBJ2-2 TRBV19 CASSIGTGELFF
many 16 TRBJ1-2 TRBV20-1 CSARDRIGGAYYGYTF
many 16 TRBJ1-1 TRBV5-1 CASSPNNWGGRIEAFF
many 14 TRBJ2-5 TRBV19 CASSISRRTRTQYF
. 14 TRBJ2-3 TRBV7-6 CASSLGGLADTQYF
many 18 TRBJ2-7 TRBV11-2 CASSLDGGGAWISYEQYF
. 19 TRBJ2-3 TRBV28 CASIPIKGTSGRGMDTQYF
many 16 TRBJ2-4 TRBV12-3/TRBV12-4 CASSLVWTGGQNIQYF
many 15 TRBJ1-2 TRBV7-8 CASGGGAANNYGYTF
many 15 TRBJ2-2 TRBV6-2/TRBV6-3 CASSETSGGAGELFF
many 14 TRBJ1-4 TRBV12-3/TRBV12-4 CASSLTVLNEKLFF
many 15 TRBJ2-1 TRBV6-2/TRBV6-3 CASSERPDPYNEQFF
many 14 TRBJ2-7 TRBV5-6 CASSLEQATYEQYF
many 15 TRBJ2-5 TRBV5-4 CASSLVGRTKETQYF
few 15 TRBJ1-1 TRBV20-1 CSASNPFQGGTEAFF
. 22 TRBJ2-2 TRBV27 CASSLRDNYGYTFGSGTGELFF
. 13 TRBJ2-5 TRBV6-6 CASMGGYEETQYF
many 15 TRBJ2-1 TRBV6-5 CASTQLRGPYNEQFF
many 13 TRBJ2-3 TRBV2 CASSLGLSGEEYF
many 14 TRBJ2-5 TRBV3-1 CASSLEGGQETQYF
many 14 TRBJ2-5 TRBV29-1 CSVARSGDGETQYF
many 16 TRBJ2-7 TRBV18 CASSQKTGVLLYEQYF
many 13 TRBJ2-5 TRBV2 CASSLAGRETQYF
many 18 TRBJ1-1 TRBV6-2/TRBV6-3 CASSPGTGLEAVNTEAFF
many 16 TRBJ2-5 TRBV19 CARRPRDRGRGETQYF
many 14 TRBJ1-5 TRBV6-1 CASSEFSSNQPQHF
many 13 TRBJ2-7 TRBV12-3/TRBV12-4 CASSDSQTYEQYF
many 14 TRBJ2-1 TRBV7-9 CASSPDRGGSEQFF
many 15 TRBJ2-1 TRBV7-9 CASNQGLAGAQEHFF
many 15 TRBJ2-2 TRBV3-1 CASRDRQLNTGELFF
many 13 TRBJ2-7 TRBV5-6 CASSRDSLYEQYF
many 16 TRBJ2-1 TRBV7-6 CASSVRGGTGYNEQFF
. 13 TRBJ2-7 TRBV20-1 CSARDPGVYEQYF
many 12 TRBJ2-1 TRBV29-1 CSVEAVVNEQFF
. 13 TRBJ2-3 TRBV2 CASAPEVTDTQYF
many 18 TRBJ2-5 TRBV20-1 CSASRLAGGPAPQETQYF
many 17 TRBJ2-3 TRBV6-6 CASSSKTSGARTDTQYF
many 15 TRBJ2-2 TRBV6-2/TRBV6-3 CASRGQGARTGELFF
many 18 TRBJ2-3 TRBV7-2 CASSRRGGGGFGTDTQYF
many 13 TRBJ2-2 TRBV29-1 CSVGSGGTGELFF
few 13 TRBJ2-7 TRBV14 CASSPAGGSEQYF
many 13 TRBJ1-5 TRBV19 CAISGTGNQPQHF
many 11 TRBJ1-1 TRBV29-1 CSVRRDTEAFF
many 15 TRBJ2-7 TRBV7-9 CASSLWTGWEYEQYF